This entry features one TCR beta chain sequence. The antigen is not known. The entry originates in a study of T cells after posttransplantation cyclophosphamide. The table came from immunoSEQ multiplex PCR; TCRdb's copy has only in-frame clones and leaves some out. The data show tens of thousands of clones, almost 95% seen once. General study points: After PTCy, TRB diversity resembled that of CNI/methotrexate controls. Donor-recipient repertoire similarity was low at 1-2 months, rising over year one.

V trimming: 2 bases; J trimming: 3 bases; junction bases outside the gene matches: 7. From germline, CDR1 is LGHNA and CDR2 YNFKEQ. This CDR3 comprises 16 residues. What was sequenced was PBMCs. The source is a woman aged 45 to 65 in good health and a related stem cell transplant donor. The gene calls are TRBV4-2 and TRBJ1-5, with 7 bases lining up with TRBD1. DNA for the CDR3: TGTGCCAGCAGCCAACAGGGACAGCTCGTCAATCAGCCCCAGCATTTT. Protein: CASSQQGQLVNQPQHF.